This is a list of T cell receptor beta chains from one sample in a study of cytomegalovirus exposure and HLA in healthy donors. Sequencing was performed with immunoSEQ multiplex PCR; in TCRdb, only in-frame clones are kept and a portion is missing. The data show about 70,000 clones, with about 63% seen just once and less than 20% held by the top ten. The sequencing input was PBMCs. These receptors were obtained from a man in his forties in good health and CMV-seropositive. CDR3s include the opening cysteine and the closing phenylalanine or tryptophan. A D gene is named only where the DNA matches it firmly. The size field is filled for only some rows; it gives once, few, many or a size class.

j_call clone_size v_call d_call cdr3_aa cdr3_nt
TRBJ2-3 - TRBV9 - CASSVGQASTDTQYF TGTGCCAGCAGCGTAGGACAGGCGAGCACAGATACGCAGTATTTT
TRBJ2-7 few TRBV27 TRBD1 CASKLGTGDYEQYF TGTGCCAGCAAATTGGGGACAGGGGACTACGAGCAGTACTTC
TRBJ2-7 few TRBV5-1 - CASSLVGGQSYEQYF TGCGCCAGCAGCTTGGTTGGGGGCCAATCCTACGAGCAGTACTTC
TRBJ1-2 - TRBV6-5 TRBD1 CASSIQGANYGYTF TGTGCCAGCAGTATACAGGGGGCAAACTATGGCTACACCTTC
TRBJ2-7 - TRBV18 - CASSPQGRGNEQYF TGTGCCAGCTCACCCCAGGGGAGAGGAAACGAGCAGTACTTC
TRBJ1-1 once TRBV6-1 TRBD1 CAGRPPGTGTEAFF TGTGCCGGCAGGCCGCCGGGGACAGGCACTGAAGCTTTCTTT
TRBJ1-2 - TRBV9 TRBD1 CASSVGLGDRSGYTF TGTGCCAGCAGCGTCGGGTTGGGGGACAGGTCAGGCTACACCTTC
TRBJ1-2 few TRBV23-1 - CASSQPPWRDAADGYTF TGCGCCAGCAGTCAACCCCCGTGGCGGGACGCGGCAGATGGCTACACCTTC
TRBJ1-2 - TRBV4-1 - CASSQDMGDRCYTF TGCGCCAGCAGCCAAGATATGGGAGACAGGTGCTACACCTTC
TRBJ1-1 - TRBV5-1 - CASSLGASGGSTEAFF TGCGCCAGCAGCTTGGGTGCTAGCGGGGGGAGCACTGAAGCTTTCTTT
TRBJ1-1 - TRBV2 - CASSELGGENTEAFF TGTGCCAGCAGTGAATTAGGAGGTGAGAACACTGAAGCTTTCTTT
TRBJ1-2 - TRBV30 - CAWSPLGGYTF TGTGCCTGGAGTCCCCTCGGGGGCTACACCTTC
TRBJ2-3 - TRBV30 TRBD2 CAWSVSGGGDTQYF TGTGCCTGGAGTGTGAGCGGGGGGGGAGATACGCAGTATTTT
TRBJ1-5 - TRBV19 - CASSIEAYSNQPQHF TGTGCCAGTAGTATAGAGGCATATAGCAATCAGCCCCAGCATTTT
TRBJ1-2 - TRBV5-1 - CASSSRGFYGYTF TGTGCCAGCAGCTCCCGCGGCTTTTATGGCTACACCTTC
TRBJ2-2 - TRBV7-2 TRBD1 CASSLVDRTGELFF TGTGCCAGCAGCTTAGTGGACAGGACCGGGGAGCTGTTTTTT
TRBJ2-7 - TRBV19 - CASSVTGPYEQYF TGTGCCAGTAGTGTTACAGGGCCCTACGAGCAGTACTTC
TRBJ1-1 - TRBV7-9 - CASSLLFGSEAFF TGTGCCAGCAGCTTGCTTTTCGGGTCAGAAGCTTTCTTT
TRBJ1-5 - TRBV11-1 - CASGSRDDDQPQHF TGTGCCAGCGGCTCCCGGGATGATGATCAGCCCCAGCATTTT
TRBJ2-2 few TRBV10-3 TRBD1 CATGTGANTGELFF TGTGCCACTGGGACAGGCGCGAACACCGGGGAGCTGTTTTTT
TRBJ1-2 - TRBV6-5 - CASSETGEPGYTF TGTGCCAGCAGCGAGACAGGTGAACCTGGCTACACCTTC
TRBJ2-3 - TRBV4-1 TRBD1 CASSEGGRGGTDTQYF TGCGCCAGCAGCGAAGGGGGCAGGGGTGGCACAGATACGCAGTATTTT
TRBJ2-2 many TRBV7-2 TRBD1 CASSLKGQGITGELFF TGTGCCAGCAGCTTAAAAGGACAGGGAATCACCGGGGAGCTGTTTTTT
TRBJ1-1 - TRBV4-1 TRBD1 CASSQDARGPMNTEAFF TGCGCCAGCAGCCAAGATGCCAGGGGGCCTATGAACACTGAAGCTTTCTTT
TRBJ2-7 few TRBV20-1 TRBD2 CSASTSHEQYF TGCAGTGCATCGACTAGCCACGAGCAGTACTTC
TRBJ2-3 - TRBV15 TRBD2 CATSRDNSGRGTDTQYF TGTGCCACCAGCAGGGACAACAGCGGGAGAGGCACAGATACGCAGTATTTT
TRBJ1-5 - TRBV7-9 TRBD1 CASSLSGQVNQPQHF TGTGCCAGCAGCTTATCGGGACAGGTAAATCAGCCCCAGCATTTT
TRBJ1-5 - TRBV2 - CASNGPTDSNQPQHF TGTGCCAGCAACGGTCCGACAGATAGCAATCAGCCCCAGCATTTT
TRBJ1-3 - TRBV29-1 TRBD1 CSVVGDRPSHPGNTIYF TGCAGCGTTGTGGGGGACAGGCCCTCTCACCCGGGAAACACCATATATTTT
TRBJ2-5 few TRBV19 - CASSIDHRRETQYF TGTGCCAGTAGTATAGATCACAGGAGAGAGACCCAGTACTTC
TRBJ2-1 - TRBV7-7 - CASSLSEIPGTEQFF TGTGCTAGCAGCTTATCCGAAATCCCAGGTACTGAGCAGTTCTTC
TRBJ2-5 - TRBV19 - CASSIQSSAETQYF TGTGCCAGTAGTATTCAGTCTAGCGCCGAGACCCAGTACTTC
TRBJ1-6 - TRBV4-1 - CASEALSSYNSPLHF TGCGCCAGCGAAGCTCTGAGCTCCTATAATTCACCCCTCCACTTT
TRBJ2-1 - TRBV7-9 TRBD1 CASSQTPGQGINEQFF TGTGCCAGCAGCCAGACCCCGGGACAGGGTATAAATGAGCAGTTCTTC
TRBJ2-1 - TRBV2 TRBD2 CASKGREYYNEQFF TGTGCCAGCAAGGGGCGGGAGTACTACAATGAGCAGTTCTTC
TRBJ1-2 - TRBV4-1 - CASSQTQGANYGYTF TGCGCCAGCAGCCAAACACAGGGCGCTAACTATGGCTACACCTTC
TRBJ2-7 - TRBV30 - CAWAAENEQYF TGTGCCTGGGCCGCGGAGAACGAGCAGTACTTC
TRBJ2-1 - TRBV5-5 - CASSSRGNSYNEQFF TGTGCCAGCAGCTCCAGGGGTAACTCCTACAATGAGCAGTTCTTC
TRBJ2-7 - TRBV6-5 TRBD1 CASSSPGQTSYEQYF TGTGCCAGCAGTTCGCCGGGACAGACTTCCTACGAGCAGTACTTC
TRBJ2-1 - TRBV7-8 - CASSLGSGGGGFNEQFF TGTGCCAGCAGCTTAGGGTCAGGAGGGGGCGGTTTCAATGAGCAGTTCTTC
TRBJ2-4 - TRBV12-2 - CASRITGVAKNIQYF TGTGCAAGTCGCATTACAGGGGTAGCCAAAAACATTCAGTACTTC
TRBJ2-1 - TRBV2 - CASGVDFSRFAGNEQFF TGTGCCAGCGGAGTGGATTTTAGCCGCTTCGCTGGGAATGAGCAGTTCTTC
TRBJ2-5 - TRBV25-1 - CANSLSETQYF TGTGCCAACAGCCTCTCGGAGACCCAGTACTTC
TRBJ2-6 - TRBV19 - CASSIGLAGANVLTF TGTGCCAGTAGTATCGGACTGGCTGGGGCCAACGTCCTGACTTTC
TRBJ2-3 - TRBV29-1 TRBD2 CSVPGLAAATSTDTQYF TGCAGCGTCCCGGGACTAGCGGCTGCTACTAGCACAGATACGCAGTATTTT
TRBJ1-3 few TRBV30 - CAWSASGRVGNTIYF TGTGCCTGGAGTGCAAGCGGGCGTGTTGGAAACACCATATATTTT
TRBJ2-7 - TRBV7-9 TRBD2 CASSKSGLSGRVYEQYF TGTGCCAGCAGCAAATCGGGACTTAGCGGGAGAGTTTACGAGCAGTACTTC
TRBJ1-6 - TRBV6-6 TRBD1 CASSSSGTGDSSLHF TGTGCCAGCAGTTCCTCCGGGACAGGGGATTCATCCCTCCACTTT
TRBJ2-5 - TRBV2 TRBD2 CASSEVPGGETQYF TGTGCCAGCAGTGAGGTGCCGGGGGGGGAGACCCAGTACTTC
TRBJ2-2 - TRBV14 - CASSLAVGELFF TGTGCCAGCAGCCTGGCGGTTGGGGAGCTGTTTTTT
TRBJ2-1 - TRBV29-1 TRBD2 CSPRGLAGGDEQFF TGCAGCCCGCGGGGACTAGCGGGAGGCGATGAGCAGTTCTTC